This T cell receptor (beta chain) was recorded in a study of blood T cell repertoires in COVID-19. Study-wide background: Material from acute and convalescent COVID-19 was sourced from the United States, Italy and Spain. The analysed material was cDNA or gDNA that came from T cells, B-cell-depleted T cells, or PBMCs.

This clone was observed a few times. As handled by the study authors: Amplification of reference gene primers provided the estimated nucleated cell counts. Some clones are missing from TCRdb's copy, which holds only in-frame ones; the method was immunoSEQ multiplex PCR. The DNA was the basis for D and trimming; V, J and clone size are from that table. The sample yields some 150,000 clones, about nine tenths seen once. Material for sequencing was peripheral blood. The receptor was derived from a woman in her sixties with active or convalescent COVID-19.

The CDR3 DNA follows: TGCGCCAGCAGCTCTGGATTCGGGGACAGGCGTGCAACTAATGAAAAACTGTTTTTT. This codes for CASSSGFGDRRATNEKLFF. The chain is built from TRBV5-1 and TRBJ1-4; 8 nucleotides align to TRBD1. The CDR3 loop spans 19 amino acids. Looked up from germline, CDR1 is SGHRS and CDR2 is YFSETQ. J was trimmed by 0 bases and V by 3 bases; bases with no gene match: 13.